This T cell receptor beta chain was captured by sequencing in a study of siplizumab effects on memory and regulatory T cells. Assays captured 9.8 x 10^4 or so TCR templates per sample. Sequencing was performed with immunoSEQ multiplex PCR; in TCRdb, only in-frame clones are kept and a portion is missing. The data contain 50,000 or so clones, about 97% of them singletons. Study-level results: Roughly 75-97% of proliferating clones (CD4+ or CD8+) could not be assigned a naive or memory phenotype. Unstimulated subsets contained matches for only a minor fraction of alloreactive clones.

With respect to this clone: Its antigen is not known.

This TCR was recovered from a human donor in good health. Sequencing input: naive CD4+ T cells sorted from blood.

CDR3 nucleotide sequence: TGTGCCAGCAGCTTAACAGGGGGCAACACTGAAGCTTTCTTT. The encoded protein is CASSLTGGNTEAFF. The chain joins TRBV7-2 to TRBJ1-1, with 9 bases identical to TRBD1. The CDR3 is made up of 14 amino acids. V shed 2 bases, J shed 2 bases, and the junction held 0 bases outside the gene matches. Germline V gene lookup returns CDR1 SGHTA and CDR2 FQGNSA.